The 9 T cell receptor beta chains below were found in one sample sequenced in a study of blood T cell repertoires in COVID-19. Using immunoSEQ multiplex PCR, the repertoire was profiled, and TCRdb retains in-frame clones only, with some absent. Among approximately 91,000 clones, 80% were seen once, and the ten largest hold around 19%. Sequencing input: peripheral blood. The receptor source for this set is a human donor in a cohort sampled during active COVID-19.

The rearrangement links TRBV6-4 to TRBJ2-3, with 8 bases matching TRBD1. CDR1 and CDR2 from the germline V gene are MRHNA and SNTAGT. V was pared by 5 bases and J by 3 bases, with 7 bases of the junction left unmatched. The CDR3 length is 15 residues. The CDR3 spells CASSYRQGRTDTQYF. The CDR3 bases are TGTGCCAGCAGTTACCGACAGGGGAGGACAGATACGCAGTATTTT.

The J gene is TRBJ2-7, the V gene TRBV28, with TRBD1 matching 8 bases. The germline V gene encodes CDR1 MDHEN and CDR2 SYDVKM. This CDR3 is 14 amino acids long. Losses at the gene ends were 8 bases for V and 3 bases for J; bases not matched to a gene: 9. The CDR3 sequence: CASDRRTGNYEQYF. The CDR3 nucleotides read TGTGCCAGCGATAGGCGGACAGGGAACTACGAGCAGTACTTC.

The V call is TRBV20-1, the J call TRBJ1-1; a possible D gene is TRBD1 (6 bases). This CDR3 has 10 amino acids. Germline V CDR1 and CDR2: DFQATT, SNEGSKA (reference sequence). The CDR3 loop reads CRTGNTEAFF. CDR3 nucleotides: TGCAGGACAGGAAACACTGAAGCTTTCTTT.

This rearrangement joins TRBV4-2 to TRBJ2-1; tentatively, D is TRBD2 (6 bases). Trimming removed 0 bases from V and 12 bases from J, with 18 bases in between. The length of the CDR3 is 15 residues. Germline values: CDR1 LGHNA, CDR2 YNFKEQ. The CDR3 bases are TGTGCCAGCAGCCAAGAGGGACTGTCACCCGTGGGGCAGTTCTTC. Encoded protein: CASSQEGLSPVGQFF.

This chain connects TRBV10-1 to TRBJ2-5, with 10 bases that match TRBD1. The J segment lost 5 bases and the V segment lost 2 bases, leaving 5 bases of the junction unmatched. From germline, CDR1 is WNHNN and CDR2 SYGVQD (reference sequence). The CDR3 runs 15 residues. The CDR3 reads CASSERGTGDETQYF. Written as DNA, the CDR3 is TGCGCCAGCAGTGAGAGGGGGACAGGGGACGAGACCCAGTACTTC.

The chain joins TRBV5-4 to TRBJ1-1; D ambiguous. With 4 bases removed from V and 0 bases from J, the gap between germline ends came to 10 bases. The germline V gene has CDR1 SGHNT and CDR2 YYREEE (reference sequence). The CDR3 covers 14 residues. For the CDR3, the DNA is TGTGCCAGCAGCCCCATCCCCCTGAACACTGAAGCTTTCTTT. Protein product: CASSPIPLNTEAFF.

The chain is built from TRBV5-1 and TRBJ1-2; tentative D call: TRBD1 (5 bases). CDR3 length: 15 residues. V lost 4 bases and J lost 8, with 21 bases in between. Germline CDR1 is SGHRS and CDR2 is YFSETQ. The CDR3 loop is CASSTTQVSREGYTF. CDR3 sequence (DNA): TGCGCCAGCAGCACCACCCAGGTCAGCAGGGAAGGCTACACCTTC. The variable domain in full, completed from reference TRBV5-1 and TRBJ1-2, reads KAGVTQTPRYLIKTRGQQVTLSCSPISGHRSVSWYQQTPGQGLQFLFEYFSETQRNKGNFPGRFSGRQFSNSRSEMNVSTLELGDSALYLCASSTTQVSREGYTFGSGTRLTVV.

Here the CDR3 reads CASSNLRTSSAETQYF. DNA for the CDR3: TGTGCCAGCAGCAACTTAAGGACTAGCTCGGCTGAGACCCAGTACTTC. The chain has TRBV21-1 and TRBJ2-5; no DNA check was done on the table's D call, TRBD2. TRBV21-1 is labeled a pseudogene. The CDR3 consists of 16 residues.

The CDR3 nucleotides read TGTGCCAGCAGCTTAGACGCAGGGGGCGGACAGCCCCAGCATTTT. Translating it yields CASSLDAGGGQPQHF. The V and J genes are TRBV7-6 and TRBJ1-5, with TRBD1 matching 8 bases. The germline gives CDR1 SGHVS, CDR2 FNYEAQ. The CDR3 contains 15 residues. The V and J ends lost 1 base and 7 bases, in that order; junction bases with no gene match: 6.